This TCR beta chain was obtained from a study of T and B cells in COVID-19 patients. Study information: About 90% of the 20 active-infection patients had comorbidities associated with unfavorable COVID-19 outcome.

Blood genomic DNA input for TRB amplification was about 240-500 ng. Looked up from germline, CDR1 is LNHDA and CDR2 is SQIVND (reference sequence). This CDR3 has 13 amino acids. The V and J ends lost 9 bases and 1 base, in that order; junction bases with no gene match: 5. BIOMED2 TRB-A/B primer pools were used in multiplex TRB PCR. Each CDR3 protein gets one entry after TCRdb re-called the multiplex PCR reads with MiXCR. The repertoire holds roughly 27,000 distinct CDR3 sequences, with about 31% as singletons. This clonotype showed up many times. The TCR was taken from a human donor who had recovered from COVID-19. Sequenced sample: blood. This chain uses TRBV19 with TRBJ1-2, with 7 bases lining up with TRBD1. The CDR3 DNA reads as TGTGCCAGCGCGGGACAGTTTAACTATGGCTACACCTTC. Translating gives CASAGQFNYGYTF.